This T cell receptor beta chain was identified during a study of technical replicates of blood from several donors. CDR1 and CDR2 from the germline V gene are MNHNS and SASEGT. This CDR3 is built from 14 residues. With 5 bases removed from V and 3 bases from J, the gap between germline ends came to 14 bases. Clones were read by immunoSEQ multiplex PCR, and TCRdb kept only the in-frame ones, dropping some. Altogether about 81,000 clones are present, approximately 96% being singletons, with the ten largest covering 0.36%. This TCR was sampled from a human donor in good health. The rearrangement uses TRBV6-1 and TRBJ2-7; D ambiguous. Sequencing input: T cells isolated from PBMCs. CDR3 nucleotides: TGTGCCAGCAGTAGAGGCAACCTCATCTACGAGCAGTACTTC. Its translation: CASSRGNLIYEQYF.